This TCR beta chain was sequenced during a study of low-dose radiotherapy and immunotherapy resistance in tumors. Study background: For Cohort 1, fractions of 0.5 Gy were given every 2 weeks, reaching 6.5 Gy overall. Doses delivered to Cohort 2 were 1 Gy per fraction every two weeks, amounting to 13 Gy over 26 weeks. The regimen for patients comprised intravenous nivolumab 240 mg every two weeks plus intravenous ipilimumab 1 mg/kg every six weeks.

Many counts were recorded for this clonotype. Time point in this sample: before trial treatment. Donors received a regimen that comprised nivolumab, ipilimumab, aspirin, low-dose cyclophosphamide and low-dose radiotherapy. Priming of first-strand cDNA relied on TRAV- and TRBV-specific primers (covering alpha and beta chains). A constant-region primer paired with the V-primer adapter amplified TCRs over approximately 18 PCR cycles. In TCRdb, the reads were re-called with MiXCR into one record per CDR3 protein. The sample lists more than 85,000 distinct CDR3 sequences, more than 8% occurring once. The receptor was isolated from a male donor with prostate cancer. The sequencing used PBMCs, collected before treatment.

CDR3 coding DNA: TGTGCCATCAGTGAGTCTAATGCGATTTCCTACGAGCAGTACTTC. Residues: CAISESNAISYEQYF. V usage is TRBV10-3 and J usage is TRBJ2-7, with D unresolved. The V gene's germline CDR1 is ENHRY and CDR2 SYGVKD. Trimming took off 0 bases at V and 1 base at J, with 10 bases between the two ends. This CDR3 comprises 15 residues.